Below, 2 T cell receptor beta chains from the same sample are listed, as sequenced in a study of technical replicates of blood from a few donors. Produced via immunoSEQ multiplex PCR; TCRdb's table is partial and in-frame only. The table lists tens of thousands of clones, 75% to 90% of them singletons. Sample: PBMCs. The receptors here all came from a human donor in good health. Some clones in this sample may be carry-over from other donors' samples.

This chain joins TRBV9 and TRBJ2-2, with 8 positions matching TRBD1. Germline-derived CDR1 and CDR2 are SGDLS and YYNGEE. The CDR3 consists of 15 residues. V dropped 2 bases and J dropped 1; count of bases not matched to a gene: 1. The CDR3 DNA reads TGTGCCAGCAGCGTTGGGACAGGGAACACCGGGGAGCTGTTTTTT. It specifies CASSVGTGNTGELFF.

The genes are TRBV18 and TRBJ2-2, with 10 bases aligning to TRBD2. V shed 3 bases and J 4 bases; nucleotides not matched to a gene: 5. The CDR3 has 16 amino acids. Germline assignment: CDR1 KGHSH and CDR2 LQKENI. The CDR3 DNA reads TGTGCCAGCTCACCTATGCTAGCGGGGGCCACCGGGGAGCTGTTTTTT. It is translated as CASSPMLAGATGELFF.